The table lists the clone carrying this T cell receptor beta chain with a few counts. Antigen unknown. A universal primer site and UMIs were added as TCR cDNA was made by 5'RACE template switching. TCRdb itself ran the 5' RACE reads through MiXCR, one entry per CDR3 protein. The data show approximately 510,000 distinct CDR3 sequences, around a fifth seen once. J lost 3 bases, V lost 7 bases, and 6 bases had no gene match. The CDR3 spans 14 residues. This sample is drawn from a study of T cells after yellow fever vaccination. On the study more broadly: Low-cell-number fractions were prepared with SMART-Seq v4 Ultra Low Input.

Points from the study as a whole: Clonotypes found in both CD4 and CD8 compartments made up a small share. Post-booster repertoires contained most primary-vaccination clones again (96% CD4, about 88% CD8).

This TCR derives from a man aged 18 to 29 who received the YFV17D yellow fever vaccine. The sample here was PBMCs, taken approximately 22 days after the first yellow fever vaccination. The chain recombines TRBV12-3 or TRBV12-4 with TRBJ1-5; 7 bases match TRBD1. The CDR3: CASTPGQFNQPQHF. The CDR3 DNA is TGTGCCAGCACCCCGGGACAGTTCAATCAGCCCCAGCATTTT.